This T cell receptor (beta chain) stems from a study of beta chain features in type 1 diabetes. General study findings and limits: For cells with high TCR expression, cDNA sequencing could yield over-representation. A closer apparent resemblance between naive, central memory and Treg TCRB repertoires was seen in patients than in healthy donors. Moderate yet significant TCRB CDR3 shortening was seen in Type 1 diabetes patients in all four CD4+ subsets.

The study reverse transcribed the entire isolated RNA, so it sequenced expressed TCRB transcripts. The average output of naive, central memory and regulatory T cell samples was approximately 3.6 million reads. Profiled with immunoSEQ multiplex PCR; TCRdb holds only in-frame clones, not every one. This table holds 500,000 to 850,000 clones, roughly an eighth found once. This CDR3 comprises 16 residues. Trimming removed 1 base from V and 3 bases from J, with 10 bases in between. The V gene's germline CDR1 is SGHTA and CDR2 FQGNSA. In this sample, this clone turned up a few times. The antigen is unknown. The receptor's source is a man between 18 and 35 years old with type 1 diabetes. Sample: naive CD4+ T cells from blood. This chain links TRBV7-2 with TRBJ1-6; D gene ambiguous. This CDR3 is CASSLGRVRYNSPLHF. CDR3 in DNA: TGTGCCAGCAGCTTAGGGCGGGTTCGCTATAATTCACCCCTCCACTTT.